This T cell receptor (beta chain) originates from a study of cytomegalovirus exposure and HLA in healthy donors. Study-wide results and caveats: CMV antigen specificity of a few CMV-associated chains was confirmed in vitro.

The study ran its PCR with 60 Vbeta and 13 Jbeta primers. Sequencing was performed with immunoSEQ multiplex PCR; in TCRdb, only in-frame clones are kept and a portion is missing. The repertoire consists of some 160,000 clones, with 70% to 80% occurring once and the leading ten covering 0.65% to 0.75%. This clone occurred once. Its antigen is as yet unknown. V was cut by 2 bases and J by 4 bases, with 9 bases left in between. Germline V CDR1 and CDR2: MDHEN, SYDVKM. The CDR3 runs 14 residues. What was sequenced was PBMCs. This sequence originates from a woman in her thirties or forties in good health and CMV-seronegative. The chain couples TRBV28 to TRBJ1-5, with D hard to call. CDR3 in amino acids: CASSLLSPNQPQHF. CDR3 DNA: TGTGCCAGCAGTTTACTCTCTCCTAATCAGCCCCAGCATTTT.